The clone carrying this TCR beta chain was seen once. The data stem from a study of blood T cell repertoires in COVID-19. At the level of the study: Nucleic acid was either cDNA or gDNA, and it came from T cells, B-cell-depleted T cells, or PBMCs.

Authors' methods: Reference gene primer amplification yielded estimated nucleated cell counts. Profiling relied on immunoSEQ multiplex PCR, and the TCRdb table lists in-frame clones only, not all of them. The V and J calls and clone size were taken over from that table, and D and trimming were inferred from the DNA. The sample has around 120,000 clones; around 90% are singletons. This CDR3 is built from 14 residues. The V gene end was trimmed by 3 bases and the J gene end by 5 bases; junction bases not matched to a gene: 4. The germline CDR1 and CDR2 sequences are LNHDA and SQIVND (reference sequence).

The material sequenced was peripheral blood. The chain carries TRBV19 and TRBJ1-5; 7 positions match TRBD1. The clonotype comes from a human donor in a cohort sampled during active COVID-19. Here the CDR3 DNA reads TGTGCCAGTAGTATGGGCAGGGGGGATCAGCCCCAGCATTTT. Encoded protein: CASSMGRGDQPQHF.